Listed below are T cell receptor beta chains from one sample, sequenced in a study of PD-L1 blockade in urothelial cancer. Profiling relied on immunoSEQ multiplex PCR, and the TCRdb table lists in-frame clones only, not all of them. Among tens of thousands of clones, roughly 89% were seen once, and the ten largest hold less than 2%. The source was PBMCs, collected around atezolizumab (anti-PD-L1) treatment. All receptors derive from a man in his 60s with urothelial cancer. The CDR3 runs from the conserved cysteine through the conserved F or W. The order of the fields is D gene, clone size, J gene, V gene, CDR3 protein, CDR3 DNA. D genes are given only for firm matches. Where a row states a size, it is once, few, many or the class of an expanded clone; other rows omit it.

d_call: .; clone_size: .; j_call: TRBJ2-3; v_call: TRBV30; cdr3_aa: CAWSGNTHTQYF; cdr3_nt: TGTGCCTGGAGTGGAAACACACATACGCAGTATTTT
d_call: TRBD1; clone_size: .; j_call: TRBJ2-7; v_call: TRBV7-8; cdr3_aa: CASSSRTGYEQYF; cdr3_nt: TGTGCCAGCAGCTCCCGGACAGGCTACGAGCAGTACTTC
d_call: TRBD2; clone_size: .; j_call: TRBJ2-3; v_call: TRBV29-1; cdr3_aa: CSVASAGGDTQYF; cdr3_nt: TGCAGCGTTGCGTCCGCGGGAGGGGATACGCAGTATTTT
d_call: .; clone_size: few; j_call: TRBJ1-3; v_call: TRBV30; cdr3_aa: CAWKGVGNTIYF; cdr3_nt: TGTGCCTGGAAGGGGGTGGGAAACACCATATATTTT
d_call: TRBD1; clone_size: .; j_call: TRBJ1-3; v_call: TRBV25-1; cdr3_aa: CASTLDRVTIYF; cdr3_nt: TGTGCCAGCACATTGGACAGGGTCACCATATATTTT
d_call: TRBD2; clone_size: .; j_call: TRBJ2-5; v_call: TRBV7-8; cdr3_aa: CASSPLWGSGEQETQYF; cdr3_nt: TGTGCCAGCAGCCCTCTCTGGGGTAGCGGGGAACAAGAGACCCAGTACTTC
d_call: .; clone_size: .; j_call: TRBJ2-5; v_call: TRBV7-9; cdr3_aa: CASSAQLQETQYF; cdr3_nt: TGTGCCAGCAGCGCACAGCTCCAAGAGACCCAGTACTTC
d_call: .; clone_size: .; j_call: TRBJ1-1; v_call: TRBV7-6; cdr3_aa: CASSLSPAGTEAFF; cdr3_nt: TGTGCCAGCAGCTTAAGCCCCGCCGGGACTGAAGCTTTCTTT
d_call: .; clone_size: once; j_call: TRBJ2-4; v_call: TRBV9; cdr3_aa: CASSVGSRENIQYF; cdr3_nt: TGTGCCAGCAGCGTAGGTTCGAGGGAAAACATTCAGTACTTC
d_call: .; clone_size: .; j_call: TRBJ1-4; v_call: TRBV5-5; cdr3_aa: CASSSSGAGYEKLFF; cdr3_nt: TGTGCCAGCAGCTCATCAGGCGCAGGGTACGAAAAACTGTTTTTT
d_call: .; clone_size: .; j_call: TRBJ1-4; v_call: TRBV5-6; cdr3_aa: CASSWGVRAEKLFF; cdr3_nt: TGTGCCAGCAGCTGGGGGGTAAGGGCTGAAAAACTGTTTTTT